This TCR beta chain came from a study of cytomegalovirus exposure and HLA in healthy donors. Primers for the PCR totalled 60 Vbeta and 13 Jbeta. Here immunoSEQ multiplex PCR was the method, and the copy in TCRdb shows in-frame clones only, minus some. The sample includes roughly 140,000 clones, 82% of them seen just once. Findings and limits, study-wide: An ancestry cluster, one associated with Asian ancestry, reportedly showed fewer N-insertions than the approximately 670-donor mean in a later analysis. Cytomegalovirus association was assigned to around 150 TCR beta chains. Earlier results showed most TCR beta V segments being productive about 87% or about 30% of the time. In a later analysis, V- and J-gene trimming of beta chains associated with a DCLRE1C missense variant, replicated independently.

With respect to this clone: Antigen: not known.

CDR3 length: 12 residues. CDR1 is PRHDT and CDR2 is FYEKMQ in the germline V gene (reference sequence). With 2 bases removed from V and 6 bases from J, the gap between germline ends came to 6 bases. What was sequenced was PBMCs. This TCR was recovered from a male donor in good health and CMV-seronegative. The chain recombines TRBV13 with TRBJ2-3; tentatively, D is TRBD2 (6 bases). The CDR3 DNA sequence: TGTGCCAGCAGCTTACTAGCGGATACGCAGTATTTT. Residues: CASSLLADTQYF.